This T cell receptor beta chain was profiled in a study of cytomegalovirus exposure and HLA in healthy donors. Whole-study results and caveats: Segments of the TCR beta V type were, in most cases, productive about 87% or about 30% of the time in an earlier analysis. Later analysis identified a missense DCLRE1C variant that was linked to TCR beta V- and J-gene trimming. Among immune exposure information, only CMV serostatus was available.

In regard to this clone: The antigen is undetermined.

This cohort consisted of healthy bone marrow donors. Both 60 Vbeta primers and 13 Jbeta primers went into the PCR. Only in-frame clones appear in the TCRdb table, and some are missing; sequencing was by immunoSEQ multiplex PCR. The data show 100,000 to 150,000 clones, with roughly 80% seen just once and under 2% held by the top ten. V lost 11 bases, J lost 0 bases, and 13 bases lay in between. Per germline, CDR1 ENHRY and CDR2 SYGVKD. This CDR3 region has 13 residues. This sequence joins TRBV10-3 and TRBJ1-1; TRBD1 is a possible D gene (5 bases). The sequenced material came from PBMCs. The clonotype comes from a man between 18 and 35 years old in good health and CMV-seronegative. This CDR3 reads CAVSGGLNTEAFF. Written as DNA, the CDR3 is TGTGCCGTTTCGGGGGGTTTGAACACTGAAGCTTTCTTT.